These 9 T cell receptor beta chains originate from one sample sequenced in a study of OX40 agonist ivuxolimab in advanced cancers. Sequenced by immunoSEQ multiplex PCR; TCRdb stores in-frame clones only, minus some. The table includes approximately 20,000 clones, approximately 91% detected once. The specimen comprised CD4+ or CD8+ T cells sorted from blood, sampled in a trial of the OX40 agonist ivuxolimab. Source of these receptors: an adult with an advanced solid tumor such as melanoma, head and neck, liver or kidney cancer.

The rearrangement uses TRBV28 and TRBJ2-1; TRBD2 agrees at 14 bases. Losses at the gene ends were 6 bases for V and 8 bases for J; bases not matched to a gene: 6. Per the germline V gene, CDR1 is MDHEN and CDR2 is SYDVKM. The CDR3 runs 15 residues. The CDR3 loop reads CASRMTSGRAYEQFF. CDR3 DNA sequence: TGTGCCAGCAGAATGACTAGCGGGAGGGCCTATGAGCAGTTCTTC.

This clone was observed a single time. J is TRBJ2-7 and V is TRBV6-1; D not resolved. The ends were cut back, 4 bases at V and 4 bases at J, with 11 bases in the middle. The germline gives CDR1 MNHNS, CDR2 SASEGT. The CDR3 sequence is 13 residues long. CDR3 in amino acids: CASSADLRYEQYF. CDR3 nucleotides: TGTGCCAGCAGTGCGGACCTTAGATACGAGCAGTACTTC.

The chain links TRBV29-1 to TRBJ2-1; 9 bases are shared with TRBD2. V lost 3 bases and J lost 1; bases outside the gene matches: 1. The germline gives CDR1 SQVTM, CDR2 ANQGSEA. This CDR3 region has 14 residues. CDR3 DNA: TGCAGCGTTGATAGCGGGAGATCCTACAATGAGCAGTTCTTC. Translation: CSVDSGRSYNEQFF.

The genes are TRBV29-1 and TRBJ2-3; D is unresolved. The CDR3 has 13 residues. V lost 7 bases and J 0 bases, leaving 11 bases between the germline ends. From germline, CDR1 is SQVTM and CDR2 ANQGSEA. CDR3 nucleotides: TGCAGCGCAGTCGTACCTAGCACAGATACGCAGTATTTT. Translating gives CSAVVPSTDTQYF.

The sample holds a few counts of this clone. The chain combines TRBV11-1 with TRBJ1-4; no clear D gene. Per germline, CDR1 SGHAT and CDR2 FQDESV (reference sequence). V lost 5 bases to trimming and J lost 11 bases, with 9 bases between them. This CDR3 is 11 amino acids long. The CDR3 protein is CASSPGPKLFF. CDR3 in DNA: TGTGCCAGCAGCCCCGGACCTAAACTGTTTTTT.

This CDR3 reads CSATPLGGDTQYF. In DNA form, the CDR3 reads TGCAGCGCCACCCCTCTAGGGGGTGATACGCAGTATTTT. The chain combines TRBV29-1 with TRBJ2-3; possible D gene TRBD1, 6 bases. This CDR3 region has 13 residues. Per germline, CDR1 SQVTM and CDR2 ANQGSEA. Trimming took off 7 bases at V and 6 bases at J, with 17 bases between the two ends.

This clone turned up a few times. The chain carries TRBV27 and TRBJ2-7; no firm D call. V was pared by 6 bases and J by 2 bases, with 5 bases between. CDR1 and CDR2 from the germline V gene are MNHEY and SMNVEV (reference sequence). CDR3 length: 11 residues. The CDR3 nucleotides read TGTGCCAGCAGAGGAGCCTACGAGCAGTACTTC. It yields the protein CASRGAYEQYF.

By proportion, this clone is medium-sized (0.01 to 0.1%). This chain uses TRBV27 with TRBJ2-1; weak D call: TRBD2 (6 bases). The CDR3 runs 15 residues. CDR1 is MNHEY and CDR2 is SMNVEV in the germline V gene (reference sequence). V lost 0 bases to trimming and J lost 1 base, with 7 bases between them. CDR3: CASSLSEGSYNEQFF. The CDR3 bases are TGTGCCAGCAGTTTATCGGAGGGTTCCTACAATGAGCAGTTCTTC.

This clone occurred a few times. The rearrangement links TRBV19 to TRBJ2-7; D might be TRBD2 (5 bases). V was pared by 4 bases and J by 1 base, with 8 bases between. CDR1 LNHDA and CDR2 SQIVND come from the germline V gene (reference sequence). This CDR3 is 13 amino acids long. In DNA, the CDR3 is TGTGCCAGTAGTACCGGGATGTCCTACGAGCAGTACTTC. Its translation is CASSTGMSYEQYF.